This TCR beta chain was obtained from a study of human T cells and chemical hapten exposure. Overall study context: Small differences in pooled library volume mainly drove the variation in TCR yields per sample.

The CDR3 sequence is 15 residues long. TCRdb used MiXCR to reprocess the RACE reads, holding one entry per CDR3 protein. The data contain around 380,000 distinct CDR3 sequences, roughly 5% of them seen just once; the ten biggest clones take up under 3%. This clonotype was seen at least ten times. Time point of the sample: patch test 1, 2 weeks after DPC sensitization. Treatment reported: therapeutic diphenylcyclopropenone sensitization with weekly scalp DPC. This sequence originates from a woman between 45 and 60 years old with alopecia areata. Some clones in this sample may be carry-over from other donors' samples. The chain carries TRBV21-1 and TRBJ1-5; TRBD1 was called by the table and not checked on the DNA. TRBV21-1 represents a pseudogene. The input for sequencing was whole blood, taken in connection with sensitization to the hapten diphenylcyclopropenone (DPC). The CDR3 here is CASSPSGQTNQPQHF. The CDR3 coding sequence is TGTGCCAGCAGCCCATCCGGACAGACCAATCAGCCCCAGCATTTT.